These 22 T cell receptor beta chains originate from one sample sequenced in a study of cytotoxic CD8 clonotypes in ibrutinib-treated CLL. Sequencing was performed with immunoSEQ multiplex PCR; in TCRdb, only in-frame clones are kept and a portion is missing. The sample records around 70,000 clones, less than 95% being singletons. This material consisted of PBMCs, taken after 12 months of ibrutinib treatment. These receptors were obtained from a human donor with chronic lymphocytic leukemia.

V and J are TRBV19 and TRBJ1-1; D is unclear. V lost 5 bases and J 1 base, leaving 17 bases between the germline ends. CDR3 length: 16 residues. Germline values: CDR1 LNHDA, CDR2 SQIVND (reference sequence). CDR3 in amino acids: CASSPFDLSRNTEAFF. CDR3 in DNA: TGTGCCAGTAGTCCCTTTGATTTGTCACGGAACACTGAAGCTTTCTTT.

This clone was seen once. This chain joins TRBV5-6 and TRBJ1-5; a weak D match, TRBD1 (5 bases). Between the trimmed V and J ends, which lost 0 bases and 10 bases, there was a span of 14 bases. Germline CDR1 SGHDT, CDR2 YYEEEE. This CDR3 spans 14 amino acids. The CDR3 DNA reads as TGTGCCAGCAGCTTGGTAGGGGCGCAGGGTCCCCAGCATTTT. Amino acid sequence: CASSLVGAQGPQHF. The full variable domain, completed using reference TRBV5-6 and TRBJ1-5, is DAGVTQSPTHLIKTRGQQVTLRCSPKSGHDTVSWYQQALGQGPQFIFQYYEEEERQRGNFPDRFSGHQFPNYSSELNVNALLLGDSALYLCASSLVGAQGPQHFGDGTRLSIL.

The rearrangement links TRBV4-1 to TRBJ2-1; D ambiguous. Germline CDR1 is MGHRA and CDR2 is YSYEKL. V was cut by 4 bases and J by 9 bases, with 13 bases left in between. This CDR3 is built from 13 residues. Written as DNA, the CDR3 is TGCGCCAGCAGCCCTTTAGGTATTGGTGAGCAGTTCTTC. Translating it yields CASSPLGIGEQFF.

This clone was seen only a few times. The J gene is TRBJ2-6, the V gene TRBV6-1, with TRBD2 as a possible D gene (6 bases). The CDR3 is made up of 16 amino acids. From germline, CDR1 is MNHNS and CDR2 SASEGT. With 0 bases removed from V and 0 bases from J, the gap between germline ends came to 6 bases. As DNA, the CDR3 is TGTGCCAGCAGTGAAGCGCGGGGCTCTGGGGCCAACGTCCTGACTTTC. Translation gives CASSEARGSGANVLTF.

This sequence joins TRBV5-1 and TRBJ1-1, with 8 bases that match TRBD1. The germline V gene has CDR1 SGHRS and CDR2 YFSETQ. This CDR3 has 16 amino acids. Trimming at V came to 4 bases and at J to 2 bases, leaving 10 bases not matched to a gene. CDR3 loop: CASSPHTTGENTEAFF. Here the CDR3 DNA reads TGCGCCAGCAGCCCCCACACGACAGGGGAAAACACTGAAGCTTTCTTT.

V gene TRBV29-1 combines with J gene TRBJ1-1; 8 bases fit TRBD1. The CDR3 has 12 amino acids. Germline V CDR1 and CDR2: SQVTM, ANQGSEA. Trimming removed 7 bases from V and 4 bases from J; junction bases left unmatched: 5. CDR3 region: CSARTGSTEAFF. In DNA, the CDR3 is TGCAGCGCACGGACAGGGAGCACTGAAGCTTTCTTT.

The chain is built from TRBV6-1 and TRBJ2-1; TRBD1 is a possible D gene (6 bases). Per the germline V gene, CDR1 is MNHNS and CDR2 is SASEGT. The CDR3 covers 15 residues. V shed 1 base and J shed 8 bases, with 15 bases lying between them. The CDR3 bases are TGTGCCAGCAGTGAAGAACCTCCAGGGGCTGATGAGCAGTTCTTC. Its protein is CASSEEPPGADEQFF.

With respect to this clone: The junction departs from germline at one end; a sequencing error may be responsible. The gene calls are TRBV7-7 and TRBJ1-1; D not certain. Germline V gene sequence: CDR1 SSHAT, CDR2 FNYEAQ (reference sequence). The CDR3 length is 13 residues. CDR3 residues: CASSLDMNTEAFF. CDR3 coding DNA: TGTGCTAGCAGCTTAGACATGAACACTGAAGCTTTCTTT.

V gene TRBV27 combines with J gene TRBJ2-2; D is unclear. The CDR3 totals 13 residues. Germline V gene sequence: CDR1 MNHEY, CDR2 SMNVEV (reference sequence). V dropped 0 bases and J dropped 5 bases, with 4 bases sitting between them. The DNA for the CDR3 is TGTGCCAGCAGTTTATCTTTGACCGGGGAGCTGTTTTTT. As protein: CASSLSLTGELFF.

In nucleotides, the CDR3 is TGTGCCAGCAGCTTAGAAGGGACTAGTAGTGATACGCAGTATTTT. Translated, it gives CASSLEGTSSDTQYF. The V and J genes are TRBV11-2 and TRBJ2-3; TRBD2 aligns across 8 bases. Germline trimming cut 0 bases from V and 6 bases from J; bases unmatched to any gene: 5. The germline gives CDR1 SGHAT, CDR2 FQNNGV. The CDR3 is 15 residues long.

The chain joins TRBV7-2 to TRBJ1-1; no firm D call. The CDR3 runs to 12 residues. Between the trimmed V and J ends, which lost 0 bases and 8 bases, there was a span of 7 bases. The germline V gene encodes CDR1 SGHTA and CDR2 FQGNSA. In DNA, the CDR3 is TGTGCCAGCAGCTTAGCGCGTCCCGAAGCTTTCTTT. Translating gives CASSLARPEAFF.

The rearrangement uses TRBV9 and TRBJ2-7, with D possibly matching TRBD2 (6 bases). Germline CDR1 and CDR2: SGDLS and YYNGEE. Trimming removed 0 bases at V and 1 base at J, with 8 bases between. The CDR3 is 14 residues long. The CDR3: CASSVGGVSYEQYF. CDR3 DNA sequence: TGTGCCAGCAGCGTAGGGGGGGTATCCTACGAGCAGTACTTC.

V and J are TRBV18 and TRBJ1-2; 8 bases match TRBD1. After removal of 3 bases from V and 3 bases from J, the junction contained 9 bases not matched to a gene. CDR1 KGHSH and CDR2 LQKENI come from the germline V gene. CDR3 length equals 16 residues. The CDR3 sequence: CASSPSGTGDHYGYTF. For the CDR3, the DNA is TGTGCCAGCTCACCCTCCGGGACAGGTGACCACTATGGCTACACCTTC.

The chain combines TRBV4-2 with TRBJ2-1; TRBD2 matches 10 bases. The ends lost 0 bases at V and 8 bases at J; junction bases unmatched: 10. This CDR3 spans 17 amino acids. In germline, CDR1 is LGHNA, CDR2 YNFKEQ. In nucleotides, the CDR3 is TGTGCCAGCAGCCAAGATATCACGGCTAGCGGGAGTTATGAGCAGTTCTTC. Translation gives CASSQDITASGSYEQFF.

The CDR3 DNA reads as TGTGCCAGCAGTACAGTCTTTAACACTGAAGCTTTCTTT. Amino acid sequence: CASSTVFNTEAFF. The chain recombines TRBV27 with TRBJ1-1; D uncertain. The CDR3 contains 13 residues. The ends were cut back, 5 bases at V and 2 bases at J, with 9 bases in the middle. CDR1 and CDR2 from the germline V gene are MNHEY and SMNVEV (reference sequence).

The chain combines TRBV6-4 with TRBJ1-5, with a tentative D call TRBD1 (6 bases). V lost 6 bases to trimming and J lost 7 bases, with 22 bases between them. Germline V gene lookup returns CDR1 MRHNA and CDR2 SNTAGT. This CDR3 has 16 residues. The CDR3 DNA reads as TGTGCCAGCAGCCCCGAGGGGGGGTTCGGTAAGCAGCCCCAGCATTTT. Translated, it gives CASSPEGGFGKQPQHF.

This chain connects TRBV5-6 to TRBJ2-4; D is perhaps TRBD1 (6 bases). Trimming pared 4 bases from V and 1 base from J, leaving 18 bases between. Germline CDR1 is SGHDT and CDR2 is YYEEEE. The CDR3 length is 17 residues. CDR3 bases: TGTGCCAGCAGCCGCCTTACAGGGATATGGGCCAAAAACATTCAGTACTTC. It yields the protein CASSRLTGIWAKNIQYF.

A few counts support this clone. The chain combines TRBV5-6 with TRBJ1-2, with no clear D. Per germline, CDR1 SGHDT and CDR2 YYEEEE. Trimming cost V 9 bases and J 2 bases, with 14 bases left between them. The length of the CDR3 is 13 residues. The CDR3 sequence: CATKISGNYGYTF. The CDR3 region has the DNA TGTGCCACCAAGATCTCCGGGAACTATGGCTACACCTTC.

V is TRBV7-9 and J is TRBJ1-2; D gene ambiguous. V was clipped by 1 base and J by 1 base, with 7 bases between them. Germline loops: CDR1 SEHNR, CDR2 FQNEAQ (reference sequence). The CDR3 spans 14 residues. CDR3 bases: TGTGCCAGCAGCTTAGGCGGGGTTAACTATGGCTACACCTTC. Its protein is CASSLGGVNYGYTF.

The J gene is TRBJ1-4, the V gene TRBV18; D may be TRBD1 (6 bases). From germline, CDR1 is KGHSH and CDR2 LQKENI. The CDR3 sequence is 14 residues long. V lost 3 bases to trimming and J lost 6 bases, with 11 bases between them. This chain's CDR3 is CASSPLQGDEKLFF. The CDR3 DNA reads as TGTGCCAGCTCACCTCTACAGGGTGATGAAAAACTGTTTTTT.

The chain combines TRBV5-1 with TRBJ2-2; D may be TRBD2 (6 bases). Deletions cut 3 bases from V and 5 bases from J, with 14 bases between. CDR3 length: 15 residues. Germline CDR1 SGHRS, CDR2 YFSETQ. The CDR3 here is CASSYEGRETGELFF. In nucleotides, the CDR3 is TGCGCCAGCAGCTATGAGGGGCGGGAAACCGGGGAGCTGTTTTTT.

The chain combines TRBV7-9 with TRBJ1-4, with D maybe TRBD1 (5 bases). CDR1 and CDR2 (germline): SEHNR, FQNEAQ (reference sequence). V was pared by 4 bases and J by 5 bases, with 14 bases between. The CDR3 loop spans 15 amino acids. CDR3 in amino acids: CASSYRGTNNEKLFF. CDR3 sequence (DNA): TGTGCCAGCAGCTATCGAGGGACTAACAATGAAAAACTGTTTTTT.